Presented here are 20 T cell receptor beta chains from one specimen sequenced in a study of CD4+ T cells in melanoma. Sequencing used immunoSEQ multiplex PCR; TCRdb keeps in-frame clones, though not all of them. The sample consists of over 100,000 clones, around 92% of them appearing once. The sample taken for sequencing was peripheral blood. The receptors originated from a human donor with melanoma.

Only one count was recorded for this clone. The chain's CDR3 is CASSQFGDSYEQYF. In DNA, the CDR3 is TGCGCCAGCAGCCAGTTCGGGGATTCCTACGAGCAGTACTTC. The chain has TRBV4-3 and TRBJ2-7, with D possibly TRBD2 on 5 matching bases. From germline, CDR1 is LGHNA and CDR2 YSLEER. The germline V and J ends were trimmed by 3 bases and 1 base, with 10 bases remaining between them. The CDR3 contains 14 residues.

Regarding this clone: The germline gene is not matched at one end of the junction; a read error may be the cause. This chain connects TRBV15 to TRBJ1-4; 8 bases are a match to TRBD1. This CDR3 is 14 amino acids long. Germline CDR1 and CDR2: LNHNV and YYDKDF (reference sequence). CDR3 region: CATSRDMFVGQGDF. The CDR3 DNA sequence: TGTGCCACCAGCAGAGATATGTTTGTCGGACAGGGCGATTTT.

V gene TRBV4-2 combines with J gene TRBJ2-7, with D possibly being TRBD1 or TRBD2 (6 bases each). CDR3 length: 14 amino acids. Trimming took 1 base from V and 6 from J, leaving 13 bases between them. Germline values: CDR1 LGHNA, CDR2 YNFKEQ. CDR3 sequence reads: CASSQVGGRREQYF. CDR3 coding DNA: TGTGCCAGCAGCCAAGTAGGGGGGAGACGCGAGCAGTACTTC.

The genes are TRBV27 and TRBJ2-1; 10 nucleotides match TRBD2. The CDR3 is 16 residues long. Losses at the gene ends were 4 bases for V and 10 bases for J; bases not matched to a gene: 13. Germline CDR1 and CDR2: MNHEY and SMNVEV (reference sequence). The CDR3 DNA sequence: TGTGCCAGCAGTTCCAGTCGGCTAGCGGGGGTCCAGGAGCAGTTCTTC. Residues: CASSSSRLAGVQEQFF.

The chain recombines TRBV4-2 with TRBJ1-6; D may be TRBD1 (5 bases). The ends were cut back, 3 bases at V and 7 bases at J, with 13 bases in the middle. This CDR3 is built from 15 residues. CDR1 and CDR2 (germline): LGHNA, YNFKEQ. The CDR3 region has the DNA TGTGCCAGCAGCCAGCAGTGGGGCCGAAATTCACCCCTCCACTTT. It encodes CASSQQWGRNSPLHF.

The chain employs TRBV18 and TRBJ2-7; D is perhaps TRBD2 (6 bases). Germline V gene lookup returns CDR1 KGHSH and CDR2 LQKENI. The V end lost 3 bases, the J end lost 5 bases, and 8 bases lay between the germline ends. CDR3 size: 12 residues. The CDR3 is CASSPGGDEQYF. CDR3 sequence (DNA): TGTGCCAGCTCACCCGGCGGGGACGAGCAGTACTTC.

V is TRBV28 and J is TRBJ1-5; 7 nucleotides match TRBD1. This CDR3 contains 14 residues. The J segment lost 6 bases and the V segment lost 6 bases, leaving 8 bases of the junction unmatched. CDR1 and CDR2 from the germline V gene are MDHEN and SYDVKM. Here the CDR3 DNA reads TGTGCCAGCAGCCCGGAGGGGGCGGTTCAGCCCCAGCATTTT. Amino acid sequence: CASSPEGAVQPQHF.

The V call is TRBV19, the J call TRBJ2-7; 8 bases map to TRBD2. Germline V gives CDR1 LNHDA, CDR2 SQIVND (reference sequence). The V segment lost 8 bases and the J segment 6 bases; nucleotides outside the gene matches: 9. There are 13 residues in the CDR3. The CDR3 region is CASLVAGGLEQYF. The CDR3 nucleotides read TGTGCCAGTTTAGTGGCGGGGGGACTCGAGCAGTACTTC.

CDR3 coding DNA: TGTGCCAGCAGCTTGGGAGGACAGGGTATAGGTGGCTACACCTTC. It codes for CASSLGGQGIGGYTF. The chain is built from TRBV7-8 and TRBJ1-2; 8 bases are shared with TRBD1. With V trimmed by 3 bases and J by 7 bases, 10 bases remained unmatched. Per the germline V gene, CDR1 is SGHVS and CDR2 is FQNEAQ. The CDR3 runs 15 residues. The entire variable domain, with the rest obtained from reference TRBV7-8 and TRBJ1-2, is as follows: GAGVSQSPRYKVAKRGQDVALRCDPISGHVSLFWYQQALGQGPEFLTYFQNEAQLDKSGLPSDRFFAERPEGSVSTLKIQRTQQEDSAVYLCASSLGGQGIGGYTFGSGTRLTVV.

This chain links TRBV28 with TRBJ1-5; D is unclear. The CDR3 has 13 amino acids. Germline CDR1 and CDR2: MDHEN and SYDVKM. The V end lost 3 bases, the J end lost 5 bases, and 8 bases lay between the germline ends. DNA of the CDR3: TGTGCCAGCAGTTTTCTTTTGGATCAGCCCCAGCATTTT. Translating gives CASSFLLDQPQHF.

The chain carries TRBV6-5 and TRBJ1-1; TRBD1 matches at 8 bases. The J segment lost 0 bases and the V segment lost 8 bases, leaving 5 bases of the junction unmatched. The germline gives CDR1 MNHEY, CDR2 SVGAGI. The CDR3 sequence is 14 residues long. DNA of the CDR3: TGTGCCAGCTCCAGGACAGGGTTGAACACTGAAGCTTTCTTT. Translation: CASSRTGLNTEAFF.

This chain joins TRBV5-1 and TRBJ2-7; D gene ambiguous. Germline-derived CDR1 and CDR2 are SGHRS and YFSETQ. Between the trimmed V and J ends, which lost 0 bases and 2 bases, there was a span of 6 bases. The CDR3 spans 13 residues. CDR3 loop: CASSLGPAYEQYF. The CDR3 nucleotides read TGCGCCAGCAGCTTGGGACCAGCCTACGAGCAGTACTTC. Complete variable domain (other parts from reference TRBV5-1 and TRBJ2-7): KAGVTQTPRYLIKTRGQQVTLSCSPISGHRSVSWYQQTPGQGLQFLFEYFSETQRNKGNFPGRFSGRQFSNSRSEMNVSTLELGDSALYLCASSLGPAYEQYFGPGTRLTVT.

The rearrangement joins TRBV18 to TRBJ2-7; TRBD2 is a possible D gene (7 bases). This CDR3 spans 17 amino acids. Trimming took 3 bases from V and 1 from J, leaving 19 bases between them. In germline, CDR1 is KGHSH, CDR2 LQKENI. As DNA, the CDR3 is TGTGCCAGCTCACCCGCTTGGGGGGGGGCGGCTTCCTACGAGCAGTACTTC. Its protein is CASSPAWGGAASYEQYF.

The genes are TRBV5-1 and TRBJ2-6; D is possibly TRBD1 or TRBD2 (5 bases each). Germline values: CDR1 SGHRS, CDR2 YFSETQ. V was cut by 0 bases and J by 0 bases, with 7 bases left in between. The CDR3 has 16 residues. This CDR3 is CASSLEGTSGANVLTF. As DNA, the CDR3 is TGCGCCAGCAGCTTGGAAGGGACCTCTGGGGCCAACGTCCTGACTTTC.

The chain joins TRBV9 to TRBJ2-7; D possibly corresponds to TRBD1 (5 bases). This CDR3 is 13 amino acids long. Germline V CDR1 and CDR2: SGDLS, YYNGEE. Between the trimmed V and J ends, which lost 4 bases and 2 bases, there was a span of 10 bases. The CDR3 region is CASSFGQAYEQYF. Here the CDR3 DNA reads TGTGCCAGCAGCTTCGGACAAGCCTACGAGCAGTACTTC. Filled out from reference TRBV9 and TRBJ2-7, the complete variable domain reads DSGVTQTPKHLITATGQRVTLRCSPRSGDLSVYWYQQSLDQGLQFLIQYYNGEERAKGNILERFSAQQFPDLHSELNLSSLELGDSALYFCASSFGQAYEQYFGPGTRLTVT.

The genes are TRBV2 and TRBJ1-1; unclear D gene. Trimming shortened V by 6 bases and J by 5 bases, and 7 bases separated the two germline ends. The CDR3 covers 11 residues. Germline lookup yields CDR1 SNHLY and CDR2 FYNNEI. The CDR3 coding sequence is TGTGCCAGCAGAGGACGTACTGAAGCTTTCTTT. The encoded protein is CASRGRTEAFF.

V and J are TRBV7-2 and TRBJ2-1; 10 bases fit TRBD2. The V gene end was trimmed by 5 bases and the J gene end by 10 bases; junction bases not matched to a gene: 11. The CDR3 totals 15 residues. Per germline, CDR1 SGHTA and CDR2 FQGNSA. CDR3 coding DNA: TGTGCCAGCAGCGCCCCGAAGAAGCGGGGGGGAGAGCAGTTCTTC. Its protein is CASSAPKKRGGEQFF.

This clone was seen only a few times. V usage is TRBV27 and J usage is TRBJ2-5, with D tentatively TRBD1 or TRBD2 (6 bases each). Germline values: CDR1 MNHEY, CDR2 SMNVEV (reference sequence). The CDR3 covers 14 residues. Trimming took off 6 bases at V and 4 bases at J, with 15 bases between the two ends. The CDR3 nucleotides are TGTGCCAGCAGGGGGGCGGGGAGAAGAGAGACCCAGTACTTC. Protein: CASRGAGRRETQYF.

V is TRBV5-1 and J is TRBJ1-2; 11 nucleotides line up with TRBD1. Germline CDR1 and CDR2: SGHRS and YFSETQ. The CDR3 is 14 amino acids. Trimming at V came to 2 bases and at J to 8 bases, leaving 5 bases not matched to a gene. This CDR3 is CASSLGQGAGGYTF. The CDR3 bases are TGCGCCAGCAGCTTAGGACAGGGGGCAGGCGGCTACACCTTC.

V gene TRBV11-1 combines with J gene TRBJ2-1; tentatively, D is TRBD1 (6 bases). V was pared by 2 bases and J by 0 bases, with 14 bases between. From germline, CDR1 is SGHAT and CDR2 FQDESV (reference sequence). This CDR3 contains 17 residues. This chain's CDR3 is CASSLNLRQASYNEQFF. The CDR3 DNA reads as TGTGCCAGCAGCTTAAACCTTCGACAGGCCTCCTACAATGAGCAGTTCTTC.